This T cell receptor (beta chain) was found in a study of OX40 agonist ivuxolimab in advanced cancers. CDR3 size: 12 residues. The V gene's germline CDR1 is SGHRS and CDR2 YFSETQ. The ends were cut back, 5 bases at V and 1 base at J, with 3 bases in the middle. The assay was immunoSEQ multiplex PCR, and TCRdb's table has in-frame clones only and misses some. Of tens of thousands of clones listed, roughly nine tenths are singletons. This clone was seen only once. Sequenced material: CD4+ or CD8+ T cells sorted from blood, taken in a trial of the OX40 agonist ivuxolimab. The chain joins TRBV5-1 to TRBJ2-2; D remains unclear. This clonotype was sampled from an adult with an advanced solid tumor such as melanoma, head and neck, liver or kidney cancer. CDR3 nucleotide sequence: TGCGCCAGCAGAAGGAACACCGGGGAGCTGTTTTTT. This gives the protein CASRRNTGELFF.